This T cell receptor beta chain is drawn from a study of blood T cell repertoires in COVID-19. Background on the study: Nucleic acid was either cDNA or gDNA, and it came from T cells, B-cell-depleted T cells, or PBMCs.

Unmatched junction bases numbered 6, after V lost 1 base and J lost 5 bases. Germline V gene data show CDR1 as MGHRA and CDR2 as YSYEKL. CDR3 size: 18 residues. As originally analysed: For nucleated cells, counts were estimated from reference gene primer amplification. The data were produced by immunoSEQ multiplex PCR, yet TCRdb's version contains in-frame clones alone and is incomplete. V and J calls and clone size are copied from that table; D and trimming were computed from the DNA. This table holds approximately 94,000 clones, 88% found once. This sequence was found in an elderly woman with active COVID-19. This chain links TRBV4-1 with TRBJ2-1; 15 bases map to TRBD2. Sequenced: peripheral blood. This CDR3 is CASSQVAGTSGRNNEQFF. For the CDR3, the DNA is TGCGCCAGCAGCCAAGTCGCCGGGACTAGCGGGAGGAACAATGAGCAGTTCTTC.